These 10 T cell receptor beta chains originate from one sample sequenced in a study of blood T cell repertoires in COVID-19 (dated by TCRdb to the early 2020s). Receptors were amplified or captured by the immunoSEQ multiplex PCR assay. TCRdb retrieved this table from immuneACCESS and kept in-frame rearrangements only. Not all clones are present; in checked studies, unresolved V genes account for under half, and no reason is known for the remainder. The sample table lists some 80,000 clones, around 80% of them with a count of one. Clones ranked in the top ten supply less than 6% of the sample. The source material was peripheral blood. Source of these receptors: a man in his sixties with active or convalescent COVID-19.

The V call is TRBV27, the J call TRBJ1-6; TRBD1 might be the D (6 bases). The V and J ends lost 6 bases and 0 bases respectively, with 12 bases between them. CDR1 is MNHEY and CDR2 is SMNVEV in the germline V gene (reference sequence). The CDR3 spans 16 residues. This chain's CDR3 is CASSWGGLSYNSPLHF. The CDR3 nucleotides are TGTGCCAGCAGCTGGGGGGGCCTCTCCTATAATTCACCCCTCCACTTT.

As DNA, the CDR3 is TGTGCCAGCAGCGTGGGACAGCACCGCACAGATACGCAGTATTTT. This translates into CASSVGQHRTDTQYF. The chain joins TRBV9 to TRBJ2-3; TRBD1 agrees at 7 bases. J lost 1 base, V lost 2 bases, and 4 bases had no gene match. CDR1 is SGDLS, CDR2 YYNGEE, per germline. The CDR3 runs 15 residues.

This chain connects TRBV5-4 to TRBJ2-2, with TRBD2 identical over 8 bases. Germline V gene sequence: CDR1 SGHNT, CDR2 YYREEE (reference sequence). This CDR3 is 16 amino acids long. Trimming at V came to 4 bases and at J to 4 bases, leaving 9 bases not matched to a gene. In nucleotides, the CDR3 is TGTGCCAGCAGCCCCATAGCGGGGAGCGGCACCGGGGAGCTGTTTTTT. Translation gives CASSPIAGSGTGELFF.

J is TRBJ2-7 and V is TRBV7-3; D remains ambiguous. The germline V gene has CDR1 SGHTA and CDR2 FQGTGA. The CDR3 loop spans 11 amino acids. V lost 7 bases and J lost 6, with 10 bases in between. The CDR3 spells CASNSLCEQYF. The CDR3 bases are TGTGCCAGCAACAGTTTGTGCGAGCAGTACTTC.

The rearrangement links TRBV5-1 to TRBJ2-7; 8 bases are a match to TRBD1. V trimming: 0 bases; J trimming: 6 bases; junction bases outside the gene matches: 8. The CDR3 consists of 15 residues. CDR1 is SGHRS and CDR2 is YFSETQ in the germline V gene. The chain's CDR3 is CASSLGTGLSGEQYF. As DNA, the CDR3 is TGCGCCAGCAGCTTGGGGACAGGGCTCTCCGGCGAGCAGTACTTC.

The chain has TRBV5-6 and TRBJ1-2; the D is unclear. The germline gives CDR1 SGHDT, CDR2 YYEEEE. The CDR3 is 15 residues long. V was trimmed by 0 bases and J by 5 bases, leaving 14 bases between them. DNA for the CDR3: TGTGCCAGCAGCTTGGGGTTGCCCCTGAGTTATGGCTACACCTTC. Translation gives CASSLGLPLSYGYTF. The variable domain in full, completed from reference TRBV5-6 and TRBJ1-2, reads DAGVTQSPTHLIKTRGQQVTLRCSPKSGHDTVSWYQQALGQGPQFIFQYYEEEERQRGNFPDRFSGHQFPNYSSELNVNALLLGDSALYLCASSLGLPLSYGYTFGSGTRLTVV.

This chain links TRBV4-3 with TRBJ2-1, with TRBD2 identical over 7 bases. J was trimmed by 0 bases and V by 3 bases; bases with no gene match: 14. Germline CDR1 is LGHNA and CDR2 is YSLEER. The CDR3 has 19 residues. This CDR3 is CASSHPKGREVRSYNEQFF. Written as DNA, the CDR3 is TGCGCCAGCAGCCACCCTAAGGGTCGGGAGGTACGCTCCTACAATGAGCAGTTCTTC.

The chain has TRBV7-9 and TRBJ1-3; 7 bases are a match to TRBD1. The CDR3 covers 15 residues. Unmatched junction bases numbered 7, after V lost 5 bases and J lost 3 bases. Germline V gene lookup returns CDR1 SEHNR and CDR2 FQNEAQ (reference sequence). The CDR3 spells CASSPPTGNGNTIYF. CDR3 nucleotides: TGTGCCAGCAGCCCCCCGACAGGGAATGGAAACACCATATATTTT.

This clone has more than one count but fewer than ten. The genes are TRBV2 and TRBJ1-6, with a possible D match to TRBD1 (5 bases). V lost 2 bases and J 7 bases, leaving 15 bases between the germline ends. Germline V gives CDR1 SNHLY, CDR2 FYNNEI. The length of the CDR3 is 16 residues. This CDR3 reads CASSENRRGRNSPLHF. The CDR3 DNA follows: TGTGCCAGCAGTGAAAATCGTAGGGGCAGAAATTCACCCCTCCACTTT.

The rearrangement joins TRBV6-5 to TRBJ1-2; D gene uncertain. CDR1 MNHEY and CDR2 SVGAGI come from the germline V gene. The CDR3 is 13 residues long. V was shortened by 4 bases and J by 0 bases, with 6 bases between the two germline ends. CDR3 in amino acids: CASSSQANYGYTF. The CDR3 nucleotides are TGTGCCAGCAGTTCCCAGGCTAACTATGGCTACACCTTC.